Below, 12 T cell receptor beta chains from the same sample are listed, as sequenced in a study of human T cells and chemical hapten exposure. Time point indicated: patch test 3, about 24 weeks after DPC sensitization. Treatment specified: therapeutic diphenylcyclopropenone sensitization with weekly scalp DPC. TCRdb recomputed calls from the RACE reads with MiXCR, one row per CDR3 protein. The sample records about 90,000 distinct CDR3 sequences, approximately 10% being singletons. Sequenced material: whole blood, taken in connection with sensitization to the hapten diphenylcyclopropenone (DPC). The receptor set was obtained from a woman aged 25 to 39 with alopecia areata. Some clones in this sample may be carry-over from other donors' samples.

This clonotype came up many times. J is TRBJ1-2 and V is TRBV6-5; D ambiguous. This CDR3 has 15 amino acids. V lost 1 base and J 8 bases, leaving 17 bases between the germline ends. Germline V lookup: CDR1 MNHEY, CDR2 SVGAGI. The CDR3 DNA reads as TGTGCCAGCAGTTACTGGAGCGAAGACGGGTTAGGCTACACCTTC. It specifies CASSYWSEDGLGYTF.

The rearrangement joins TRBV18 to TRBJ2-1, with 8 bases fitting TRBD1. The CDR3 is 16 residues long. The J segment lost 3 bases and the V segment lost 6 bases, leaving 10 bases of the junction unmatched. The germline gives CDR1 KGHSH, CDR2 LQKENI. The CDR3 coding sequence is TGTGCCAGCTCGCCCTTTTTAGGACAGGGCTACAATGAGCAGTTCTTC. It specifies CASSPFLGQGYNEQFF.

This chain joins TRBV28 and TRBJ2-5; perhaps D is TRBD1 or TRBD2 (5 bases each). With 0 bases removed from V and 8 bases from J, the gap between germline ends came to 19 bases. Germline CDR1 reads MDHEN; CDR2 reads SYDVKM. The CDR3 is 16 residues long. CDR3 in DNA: TGTGCCAGCAGTTTATGGAGGGAAGGAACTAGGGGTACCCAGTACTTC. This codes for CASSLWREGTRGTQYF. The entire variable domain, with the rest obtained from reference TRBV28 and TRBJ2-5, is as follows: DVKVTQSSRYLVKRTGEKVFLECVQDMDHENMFWYRQDPGLGLRLIYFSYDVKMKEKGDIPEGYSVSREKKERFSLILESASTNQTSMYLCASSLWREGTRGTQYFGPGTRLLVL.

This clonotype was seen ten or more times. CDR3 DNA: TGTGCCAGCAGTGCTGGGCCCGGGGCAGATACGCAGTATTTT. Protein product: CASSAGPGADTQYF. The chain couples TRBV6-4 to TRBJ2-3; a weak D match, TRBD2 (5 bases). V dropped 4 bases and J dropped 4 bases, with 12 bases sitting between them. This CDR3 comprises 14 residues. Germline V gene data show CDR1 as MRHNA and CDR2 as SNTAGT.

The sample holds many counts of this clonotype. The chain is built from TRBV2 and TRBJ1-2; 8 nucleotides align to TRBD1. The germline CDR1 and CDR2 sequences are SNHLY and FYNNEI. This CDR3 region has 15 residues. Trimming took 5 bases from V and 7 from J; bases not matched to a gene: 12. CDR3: CASSNFGQGQSGYTF. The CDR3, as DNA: TGTGCCAGCAGTAACTTTGGACAGGGCCAGAGTGGCTACACCTTC.

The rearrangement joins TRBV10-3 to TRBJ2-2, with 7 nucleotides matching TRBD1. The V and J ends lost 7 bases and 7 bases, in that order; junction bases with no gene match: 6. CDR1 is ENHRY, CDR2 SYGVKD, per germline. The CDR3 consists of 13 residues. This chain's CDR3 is CAITGTGDGELFF. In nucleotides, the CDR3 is TGTGCCATCACTGGCACAGGGGACGGGGAGCTGTTTTTT.

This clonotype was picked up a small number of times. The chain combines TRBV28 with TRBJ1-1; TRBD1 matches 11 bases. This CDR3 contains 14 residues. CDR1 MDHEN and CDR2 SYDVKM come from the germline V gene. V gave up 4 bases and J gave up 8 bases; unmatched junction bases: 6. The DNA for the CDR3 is TGTGCCAGCAGTTGGAGGACAGGGGGCTCGGAAGCTTTCTTT. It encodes CASSWRTGGSEAFF.

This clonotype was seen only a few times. CDR3 loop: CASSPREVKYNEQFF. The CDR3 DNA reads TGTGCCAGCAGCCCACGGGAGGTTAAATACAATGAGCAGTTCTTC. This chain links TRBV12-3 or TRBV12-4 with TRBJ2-1; 7 bases map to TRBD2. CDR3 length: 15 residues. The J segment lost 4 bases and the V segment lost 6 bases, leaving 9 bases of the junction unmatched.

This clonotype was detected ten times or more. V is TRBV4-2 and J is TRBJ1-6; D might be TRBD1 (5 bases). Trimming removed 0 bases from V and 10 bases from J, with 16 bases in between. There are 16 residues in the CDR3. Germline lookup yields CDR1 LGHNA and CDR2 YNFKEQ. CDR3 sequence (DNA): TGTGCCAGCAGCCAAGACGGTCCACGGGGCGGATCACCCCTCCACTTT. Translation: CASSQDGPRGGSPLHF.

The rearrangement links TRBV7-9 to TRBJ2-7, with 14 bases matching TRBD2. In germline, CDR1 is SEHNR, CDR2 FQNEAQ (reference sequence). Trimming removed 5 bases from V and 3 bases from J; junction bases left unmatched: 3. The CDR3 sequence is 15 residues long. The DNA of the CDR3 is TGTGCCAGCAGCCCGGGACTAGCGGGAGACTACGAGCAGTACTTC. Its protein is CASSPGLAGDYEQYF.

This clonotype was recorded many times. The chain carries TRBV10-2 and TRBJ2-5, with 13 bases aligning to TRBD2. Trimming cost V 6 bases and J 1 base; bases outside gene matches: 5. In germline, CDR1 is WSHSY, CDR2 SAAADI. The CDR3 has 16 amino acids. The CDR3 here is CASSGTSGAPQETQYF. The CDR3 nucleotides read TGCGCCAGCAGCGGGACTAGCGGGGCCCCCCAAGAGACCCAGTACTTC.

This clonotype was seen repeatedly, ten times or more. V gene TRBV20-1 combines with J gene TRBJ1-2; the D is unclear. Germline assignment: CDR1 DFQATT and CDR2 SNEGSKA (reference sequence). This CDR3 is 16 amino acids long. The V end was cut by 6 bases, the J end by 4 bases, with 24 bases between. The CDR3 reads CSARFIDSRRPYGYTF. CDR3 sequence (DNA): TGCAGTGCCCGGTTCATCGATTCTCGGAGGCCCTATGGCTACACCTTC.